One and the same sample provided the 5 T cell receptor beta chains below, sequenced in a study of blood T cell repertoires in COVID-19. The table came from immunoSEQ multiplex PCR; TCRdb's copy has only in-frame clones and leaves some out. The sample holds 200,000 or so clones; 80% are singletons and the top ten take 7% to 8.5%. The sequencing input was PBMCs or T cells enriched from blood (not recorded which). The source of these receptors is a woman aged 40 to 50 with acute COVID-19.

The genes are TRBV28 and TRBJ1-1, with TRBD1 matching 8 bases. Germline CDR1 is MDHEN and CDR2 is SYDVKM. J was trimmed by 4 bases and V by 8 bases; bases with no gene match: 6. This CDR3 is built from 13 residues. DNA of the CDR3: TGTGCCAGCCCGAGACAGGGGACCACTGAAGCTTTCTTT. It is translated as CASPRQGTTEAFF.

V usage is TRBV30 and J usage is TRBJ1-2; D not resolved. This CDR3 spans 15 amino acids. CDR1 GTSNPN and CDR2 SVGIG come from the germline V gene (reference sequence). V gave up 3 bases and J gave up 5 bases, with 19 bases separating them. The chain's CDR3 is CAWSRSVGVMYGYTF. The CDR3 nucleotides are TGTGCCTGGAGCCGCAGCGTCGGGGTGATGTATGGCTACACCTTC.

The V call is TRBV11-2, the J call TRBJ2-1, with 11 positions matching TRBD1. The trim removed 3 bases at V and 3 bases at J, leaving 4 bases unmatched. This CDR3 is 16 amino acids long. Germline CDR1 SGHAT, CDR2 FQNNGV. CDR3 in amino acids: CASSLGQGVGYNEQFF. CDR3 bases: TGTGCCAGCAGCTTGGGACAGGGGGTTGGCTACAATGAGCAGTTCTTC.

CDR3 nucleotide sequence: TGCGCCAGCAGCGGACGGGGGGAGGTCACTTCACCCCTCCACTTT. This encodes CASSGRGEVTSPLHF. This chain uses TRBV5-1 with TRBJ1-6; D possibly corresponds to TRBD1 (5 bases). Per the germline V gene, CDR1 is SGHRS and CDR2 is YFSETQ. The V gene lost 4 bases and the J gene lost 9 bases, with 17 bases spanning the gap. This CDR3 has 15 amino acids.

V is TRBV30 and J is TRBJ2-2, with no clear D. V was clipped by 0 bases and J by 6 bases, with 11 bases between them. The CDR3 is made up of 14 amino acids. In germline, CDR1 is GTSNPN, CDR2 SVGIG (reference sequence). The CDR3 DNA is TGTGCCTGGAGTGTACTATTTGGGTCCGGGGAGCTGTTTTTT. It translates to CAWSVLFGSGELFF.